Below are 20 T cell receptor beta chains sequenced from a single sample in a study of shared clonotypes between healthy human individuals. CD8 cells classed as naive were CD45RO-negative and positively selected for CCR7, excluding terminally differentiated effector memory CD45RA+ cells. Data came from immunoSEQ multiplex PCR; TCRdb stores just in-frame clones and leaves some out. The table includes more than 2 million clones, around 96% detected once. The sequenced material came from naive CD8+ T cells sorted from blood. Source of these receptors: a man younger than 35 in good health.

The chain is built from TRBV2 and TRBJ2-7; the D gene is possibly TRBD1 (5 bases). Trimming removed 3 bases at V and 2 bases at J, with 14 bases between. CDR1 is SNHLY, CDR2 FYNNEI, per germline. The CDR3 totals 15 residues. In DNA, the CDR3 is TGTGCCAGCAGTGACGTGCAGGGTGGTCCCTACGAGCAGTACTTC. It translates to CASSDVQGGPYEQYF. The whole variable domain, remainder taken from reference TRBV2 and TRBJ2-7, is EPEVTQTPSHQVTQMGQEVILRCVPISNHLYFYWYRQILGQKVEFLVSFYNNEISEKSEIFDDQFSVERPDGSNFTLKIRSTKLEDSAMYFCASSDVQGGPYEQYFGPGTRLTVT.

The count of this clone is one. This sample also contains other DNA sequences that code for the same CDR3. The chain couples TRBV28 to TRBJ2-7, with D hard to call. This CDR3 has 12 amino acids. Trimming took off 5 bases at V and 0 bases at J, with 5 bases between the two ends. The germline CDR1 and CDR2 sequences are MDHEN and SYDVKM. The DNA of the CDR3 is TGTGCCAGCAGTCCGGACTCCTACGAGCAGTACTTC. Protein sequence: CASSPDSYEQYF.

The rearrangement links TRBV6-1 to TRBJ1-1; unclear D gene. This CDR3 contains 15 residues. Germline V lookup: CDR1 MNHNS, CDR2 SASEGT. V was pared by 2 bases and J by 4 bases, with 14 bases between. CDR3 nucleotide sequence: TGTGCCAGCAGTGAATTGGGTAAGGGCTCCACTGAAGCTTTCTTT. Amino acids: CASSELGKGSTEAFF.

J is TRBJ1-2 and V is TRBV2; no definite D call. The germline CDR1 and CDR2 sequences are SNHLY and FYNNEI. CDR3 size: 16 residues. V shed 6 bases and J shed 4 bases, with 21 bases lying between them. Here the CDR3 reads CASSPSRGGRAYGYTF. CDR3 DNA sequence: TGTGCCAGCAGCCCATCGAGAGGCGGGCGGGCCTATGGCTACACCTTC.

This clone appeared once. The chain recombines TRBV4-2 with TRBJ1-1; D gene uncertain. V shed 6 bases and J shed 1 base, with 12 bases lying between them. CDR1 is LGHNA and CDR2 is YNFKEQ in the germline V gene. This CDR3 has 14 amino acids. This chain's CDR3 is CASRYIGENTEAFF. CDR3 coding DNA: TGTGCCAGCAGGTACATCGGCGAGAACACTGAAGCTTTCTTT.

V and J are TRBV27 and TRBJ2-1, with unresolved D. The CDR3 covers 14 residues. The germline V gene has CDR1 MNHEY and CDR2 SMNVEV (reference sequence). V lost 5 bases to trimming and J lost 3 bases, with 11 bases between them. CDR3 sequence reads: CASSPPGYYNEQFF. In DNA, the CDR3 is TGTGCCAGCAGTCCACCGGGCTACTACAATGAGCAGTTCTTC.

The gene calls are TRBV19 and TRBJ2-7; no firm D call. There are 14 residues in the CDR3. V shed 5 bases and J shed 2 bases, with 13 bases lying between them. Germline CDR1 reads LNHDA; CDR2 reads SQIVND (reference sequence). This chain's CDR3 is CASSDSSGAYEQYF. CDR3 bases: TGTGCCAGTAGTGACTCATCAGGTGCCTACGAGCAGTACTTC.

With respect to this clone: Its ends do not fully match the called genes, so a read error is possible. The DNA of the CDR3 is TGTGCCAGCAGTTTGGAACACCCAGGGAACCCCGGGGAGCTGTTTTTT. Translation: CASSLEHPGNPGELFF. The chain has TRBV28 and TRBJ2-2; D is perhaps TRBD1 (5 bases). Germline assignment: CDR1 MDHEN and CDR2 SYDVKM. This CDR3 has 16 amino acids.

The genes are TRBV6-4 and TRBJ1-6; TRBD1 is a possible D gene (6 bases). CDR1 is MRHNA, CDR2 SNTAGT, per germline. The CDR3 is 18 residues long. The V end lost 10 bases, the J end lost 0 bases, and 22 bases lay between the germline ends. CDR3 in DNA: TGTGCCAACGTCCCCGGTCCGGGGGCGAGCTCCTATAATTCACCCCTCCACTTT. Protein product: CANVPGPGASSYNSPLHF.

This chain connects TRBV19 to TRBJ2-7, with TRBD1 matching over 8 bases. V dropped 0 bases and J dropped 1; count of bases not matched to a gene: 2. CDR3 length equals 15 residues. Germline V gene sequence: CDR1 LNHDA, CDR2 SQIVND (reference sequence). The DNA for the CDR3 is TGTGCCAGTAGTATAGACGGACAGGGTTCCTACGAGCAGTACTTC. Protein product: CASSIDGQGSYEQYF. Full variable domain (rest looked up from reference TRBV19 and TRBJ2-7): DGGITQSPKYLFRKEGQNVTLSCEQNLNHDAMYWYRQDPGQGLRLIYYSQIVNDFQKGDIAEGYSVSREKKESFPLTVTSAQKNPTAFYLCASSIDGQGSYEQYFGPGTRLTVT.

This rearrangement joins TRBV10-2 to TRBJ2-5; D unresolved. From germline, CDR1 is WSHSY and CDR2 SAAADI. The CDR3 totals 14 residues. The V end was cut by 7 bases, the J end by 2 bases, with 14 bases between. In DNA, the CDR3 is TGCGCCAGCATGGGCGACACGCCTCAAGAGACCCAGTACTTC. Protein sequence: CASMGDTPQETQYF.

The V and J genes are TRBV7-9 and TRBJ1-1, with D possibly being TRBD1 (5 bases). CDR3 length: 13 amino acids. Trimming shortened V by 5 bases and J by 7 bases, and 14 bases separated the two germline ends. Germline CDR1 reads SEHNR; CDR2 reads FQNEAQ (reference sequence). CDR3 sequence (DNA): TGTGCCAGCAGCCCCGGGACCGGCGTTGAAGCTTTCTTT. This encodes CASSPGTGVEAFF.

This clone was seen more than once but under ten times. The chain joins TRBV27 to TRBJ2-7; D is uncertain. This CDR3 has 12 amino acids. The germline V and J ends were trimmed by 4 bases and 3 bases, with 7 bases remaining between them. CDR1 MNHEY and CDR2 SMNVEV come from the germline V gene (reference sequence). The CDR3 sequence: CASSSPNYEQYF. CDR3 nucleotides: TGTGCCAGCAGTTCCCCCAACTACGAGCAGTACTTC.

The chain joins TRBV6-5 to TRBJ1-4; TRBD1 aligns across 9 bases. Germline assignment: CDR1 MNHEY and CDR2 SVGAGI. CDR3 length: 16 residues. Trimming cost V 2 bases and J 8 bases; bases outside gene matches: 9. The CDR3 bases are TGTGCCAGCAGTTACGCCACGGACAGGGGAGGCGAAAAACTGTTTTTT. Protein sequence: CASSYATDRGGEKLFF.

The gene calls are TRBV27 and TRBJ2-2; a possible D gene is TRBD2 (6 bases). Trimming removed 3 bases from V and 0 bases from J, with 14 bases in between. The CDR3 consists of 17 residues. Germline V lookup: CDR1 MNHEY, CDR2 SMNVEV (reference sequence). The CDR3 reads CASSFLGGGTNTGELFF. The DNA for the CDR3 is TGTGCCAGCAGTTTTCTCGGGGGAGGAACGAACACCGGGGAGCTGTTTTTT.

This clone has only one observation. CDR3 sequence: CASSISGTTYNEQFF. The CDR3 DNA follows: TGTGCCAGTAGTATTAGCGGGACGACCTACAATGAGCAGTTCTTC. The chain carries TRBV19 and TRBJ2-1; 8 bases line up with TRBD2. Germline CDR1 is LNHDA and CDR2 is SQIVND (reference sequence). This CDR3 spans 15 amino acids. With V trimmed by 3 bases and J by 2 bases, 3 bases remained unmatched.

V usage is TRBV6-1 and J usage is TRBJ1-5; D remains unclear. The CDR3 covers 14 residues. Per the germline V gene, CDR1 is MNHNS and CDR2 is SASEGT. V lost 3 bases and J lost 7, with 13 bases in between. The CDR3 is CASSDSAAVQPQHF. In nucleotides, the CDR3 is TGTGCCAGCAGTGACTCGGCGGCGGTGCAGCCCCAGCATTTT.

This chain uses TRBV6-5 with TRBJ1-6; 7 bases match TRBD1. The CDR3 is made up of 14 amino acids. V lost 5 bases, J lost 7 bases, and 5 bases stayed unmatched. In germline, CDR1 is MNHEY, CDR2 SVGAGI. In DNA form, the CDR3 reads TGTGCCAGCAGTACCGGGACAGACAATTCACCCCTCCACTTT. Translating gives CASSTGTDNSPLHF.

The J gene is TRBJ1-1, the V gene TRBV6-6; perhaps TRBD1 as D (6 bases). Germline assignment: CDR1 MNHNY and CDR2 SVGAGI (reference sequence). This CDR3 is 16 amino acids long. Trimming took 3 bases from V and 3 from J, leaving 17 bases between them. CDR3 residues: CASSYQRGERDTEAFF. The CDR3 DNA follows: TGTGCCAGCAGTTATCAGAGGGGGGAAAGGGACACTGAAGCTTTCTTT.

This chain joins TRBV6-1 and TRBJ2-1; D could derive from TRBD1 or TRBD2 (6 bases each). Trimming pared 2 bases from V and 0 bases from J, leaving 20 bases between. Germline-derived CDR1 and CDR2 are MNHNS and SASEGT. The CDR3 extends over 19 amino acids. The CDR3 nucleotides are TGTGCCAGCAGTGAATTTGGGGGGCAGGCACTGAGCTCCTACAATGAGCAGTTCTTC. Encoded protein: CASSEFGGQALSSYNEQFF.